This TCR beta chain came from a study of T cell repertoires in cytomegalovirus infection. In the study overall: Recently identified HLA-C-restricted CMV epitopes were used, and well-studied HLA-B-restricted CMV epitopes were used as well. Matching HLA type and CMV infection were both indicated by public TCR beta signatures. Broader study findings: CMV-specific TCR beta clonotypes restricted by HLA-C were the ones dominating the ex vivo response. The cumulative frequency of public TCR beta families distinguished individuals who carried CMV together with the relevant HLA.

Each CDR3 protein gets one entry after TCRdb re-called the reads with MiXCR. The table has approximately 390,000 distinct CDR3 sequences, 34% seen once. This clonotype was picked up a small number of times. Its target is unknown. Trimming removed 4 bases from V and 6 bases from J, with 19 bases in between. This CDR3 region has 16 residues. Germline values: CDR1 MGHRA, CDR2 YSYEKL. The sample consisted of cultured PBMCs, taken from culture after CMV antigen stimulation. The chain recombines TRBV4-1 with TRBJ2-1; D is perhaps TRBD2 (6 bases). The source is a human donor in good health (CMV status not recorded). Some clones in this sample may be carry-over from other donors' samples. The CDR3 protein is CASSPPRRELGNEQFF. CDR3 sequence (DNA): TGCGCCAGCAGCCCCCCAAGACGGGAGCTGGGCAATGAGCAGTTCTTC.